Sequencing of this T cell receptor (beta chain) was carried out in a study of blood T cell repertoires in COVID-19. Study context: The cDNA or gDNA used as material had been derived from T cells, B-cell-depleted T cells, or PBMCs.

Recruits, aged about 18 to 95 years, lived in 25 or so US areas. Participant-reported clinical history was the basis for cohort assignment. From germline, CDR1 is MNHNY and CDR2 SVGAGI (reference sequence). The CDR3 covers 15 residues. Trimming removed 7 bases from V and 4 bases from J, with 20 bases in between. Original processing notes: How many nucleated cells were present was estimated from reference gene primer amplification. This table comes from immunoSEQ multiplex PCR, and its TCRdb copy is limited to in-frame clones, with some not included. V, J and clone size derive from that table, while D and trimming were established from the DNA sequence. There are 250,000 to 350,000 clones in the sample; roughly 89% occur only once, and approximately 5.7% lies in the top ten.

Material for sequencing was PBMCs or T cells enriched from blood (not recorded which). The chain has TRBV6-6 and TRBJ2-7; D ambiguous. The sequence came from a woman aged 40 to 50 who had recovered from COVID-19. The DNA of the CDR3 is TGTGCCAGCAACCCCGGGTACTTGAACTATTACGAGCAGTACTTC. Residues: CASNPGYLNYYEQYF.